This TCR beta chain was found in a study of immune characterization of retroperitoneal liposarcoma. Looked up from germline, CDR1 is MNHNY and CDR2 is SVGAGI (reference sequence). This CDR3 is 16 amino acids long. V shed 5 bases, J shed 4 bases, and the junction held 11 bases outside the gene matches. This clonotype has ten or more counts. TCRdb re-analysed the PCR reads in MiXCR, keeping a single row per CDR3 protein. The sample yields 2,500 or so distinct CDR3 sequences, roughly 23% seen once. The chain carries TRBV6-6 and TRBJ1-2; 9 nucleotides agree with TRBD1. Sequencing was carried out using tumor tissue. The TCR originated in a male donor with retroperitoneal liposarcoma. CDR3 DNA sequence: TGTGCCAGCAGTCCGATAACCGGGACAGGGAGCTATGGCTACACCTTC. Its translation is CASSPITGTGSYGYTF.